What follows are 21 T cell receptor beta chains derived from one specimen sequenced in a study of identifying expanded T cells in peripheral blood. The assay was immunoSEQ multiplex PCR, and TCRdb's table has in-frame clones only and misses some. Among about 98,000 clones listed, roughly 88% were seen once. Sequencing input: blood. Receptors were obtained from a person aged 18-69 years in good health.

The CDR3 nucleotides are TGTGCCAGCAGTTCCATCACTGAAGCTTTCTTT. Protein: CASSSITEAFF. This sequence joins TRBV27 and TRBJ1-1, with D unclear. The CDR3 extends over 11 amino acids. The germline V gene has CDR1 MNHEY and CDR2 SMNVEV (reference sequence). V was shortened by 4 bases and J by 4 bases, with 4 bases between the two germline ends.

This clone was detected only once. This chain links TRBV27 with TRBJ2-7; TRBD1 might be the D (6 bases). The CDR3 contains 15 residues. Germline CDR1 is MNHEY and CDR2 is SMNVEV (reference sequence). V lost 4 bases and J 2 bases, leaving 15 bases between the germline ends. Written as DNA, the CDR3 is TGTGCCAGCAGTTCCACCCCCAGGGGTACCTACGAGCAGTACTTC. It codes for CASSSTPRGTYEQYF.

The gene calls are TRBV2 and TRBJ2-7, with D perhaps given as TRBD1 or TRBD2 (6 bases each). Germline-derived CDR1 and CDR2 are SNHLY and FYNNEI. V was clipped by 7 bases and J by 4 bases, with 17 bases between them. The CDR3 is 14 residues long. CDR3 in DNA: TGTGCCAGCAAAGGGCTACAGGGAGGATACGAGCAGTACTTC. Amino acids: CASKGLQGGYEQYF.

The rearrangement uses TRBV27 and TRBJ1-2, with D unresolved. The germline V gene encodes CDR1 MNHEY and CDR2 SMNVEV (reference sequence). CDR3 length: 13 residues. The germline V and J ends were trimmed by 8 bases and 3 bases, with 13 bases remaining between them. This chain's CDR3 is CASGLAGDYGYTF. The CDR3 DNA reads as TGTGCCAGCGGCCTAGCCGGAGACTATGGCTACACCTTC.

V and J are TRBV11-2 and TRBJ2-7; D unclear. In germline, CDR1 is SGHAT, CDR2 FQNNGV. This CDR3 is 14 amino acids long. V was cut by 5 bases and J by 1 base, with 12 bases left in between. CDR3 bases: TGTGCCAGCAGCCGAGCGTTGGGATCCTACGAGCAGTACTTC. Protein product: CASSRALGSYEQYF.

This clone was detected once. The V gene is TRBV30, the J gene TRBJ2-5, with 11 bases matching TRBD2. The germline V gene encodes CDR1 GTSNPN and CDR2 SVGIG (reference sequence). V dropped 1 base and J dropped 4; count of bases not matched to a gene: 8. The CDR3 loop spans 16 amino acids. CDR3 residues: CAWSESPSGGRETQYF. In nucleotides, the CDR3 is TGTGCCTGGAGTGAATCGCCTAGCGGGGGGCGAGAGACCCAGTACTTC.

The chain is built from TRBV28 and TRBJ2-7, with 7 bases matching TRBD1. CDR3 size: 13 residues. Trimming at V came to 4 bases and at J to 6 bases, leaving 6 bases not matched to a gene. The germline gives CDR1 MDHEN, CDR2 SYDVKM. The CDR3: CASSWDDRAEQYF. DNA for the CDR3: TGTGCCAGCAGTTGGGATGACAGGGCCGAGCAGTACTTC.

This chain links TRBV7-9 with TRBJ1-1; maybe TRBD1 (6 bases). Trimming left V 4 bases short and J 1 base short, with 13 bases between. Germline lookup yields CDR1 SEHNR and CDR2 FQNEAQ (reference sequence). The CDR3 covers 15 residues. In DNA, the CDR3 is TGTGCCAGCAGCTGGGACGACAGGAGGAACACTGAAGCTTTCTTT. Protein sequence: CASSWDDRRNTEAFF.

The count of this clone is one. The chain links TRBV5-4 to TRBJ1-2, with a tentative D call TRBD1 (5 bases). With 0 bases removed from V and 3 bases from J, the gap between germline ends came to 12 bases. This CDR3 is 15 amino acids long. Germline V lookup: CDR1 SGHNT, CDR2 YYREEE (reference sequence). The chain's CDR3 is CASSLGPGGDYGYTF. For the CDR3, the DNA is TGTGCCAGCAGCTTGGGGCCAGGAGGGGACTATGGCTACACCTTC.

The rearrangement uses TRBV28 and TRBJ2-1; maybe TRBD1 (5 bases). The germline V gene encodes CDR1 MDHEN and CDR2 SYDVKM. CDR3 length equals 14 residues. Between the trimmed V and J ends, which lost 9 bases and 4 bases, there was a span of 16 bases. CDR3: CASIPTRGYNEQFF. CDR3 nucleotide sequence: TGTGCCAGTATACCGACAAGGGGATACAATGAGCAGTTCTTC. Drawing the rest from reference TRBV28 and TRBJ2-1, the complete variable domain is DVKVTQSSRYLVKRTGEKVFLECVQDMDHENMFWYRQDPGLGLRLIYFSYDVKMKEKGDIPEGYSVSREKKERFSLILESASTNQTSMYLCASIPTRGYNEQFFGPGTRLTVL.

The V call is TRBV7-4, the J call TRBJ1-2; no clear D gene. Trimming shortened V by 5 bases and J by 2 bases, and 21 bases separated the two germline ends. The CDR3 loop spans 17 amino acids. Germline V gene sequence: CDR1 SGHVT, CDR2 SQSDAQ. CDR3 DNA sequence: TGTGCCAGCAGCCTGACAAATTCAGCTCGAAAGAACTATGGCTACACCTTC. It encodes CASSLTNSARKNYGYTF.

The chain combines TRBV5-1 with TRBJ2-5; 9 positions match TRBD1. With 4 bases clipped from V and 3 bases from J, the junction kept 4 bases outside the gene matches. CDR1 SGHRS and CDR2 YFSETQ come from the germline V gene. The CDR3 is 14 residues long. Written as DNA, the CDR3 is TGCGCCAGCAGCAAGGACAGGGGAAAAGAGACCCAGTACTTC. Translating gives CASSKDRGKETQYF.

V and J are TRBV11-2 and TRBJ2-1; D might be TRBD2 (6 bases). CDR3 length: 13 residues. CDR1 and CDR2 (germline): SGHAT, FQNNGV. V dropped 2 bases and J dropped 7 bases, with 9 bases sitting between them. The CDR3 coding sequence is TGTGCCAGCAGCTTACGCGGGAAGAATGAGCAGTTCTTC. Its protein product is CASSLRGKNEQFF.

The rearrangement uses TRBV6-5 and TRBJ2-1; perhaps TRBD2 as D (6 bases). Germline V gene data show CDR1 as MNHEY and CDR2 as SVGAGI. The V gene lost 3 bases and the J gene lost 0 bases, with 12 bases spanning the gap. The CDR3 has 16 residues. The CDR3 here is CASSYKRGSSYNEQFF. The DNA for the CDR3 is TGTGCCAGCAGTTATAAACGGGGGAGCTCCTACAATGAGCAGTTCTTC.

V and J are TRBV11-3 and TRBJ2-2; TRBD1 is a possible D gene (6 bases). The CDR3 contains 17 residues. Trimming took off 2 bases at V and 1 base at J, with 14 bases between the two ends. Per the germline V gene, CDR1 is SGHNT and CDR2 is YENEEA. In DNA, the CDR3 is TGTGCCAGCAGCTTAAACTCGGTCAGGGGGAACACCGGGGAGCTGTTTTTT. This sequence encodes CASSLNSVRGNTGELFF.

This chain joins TRBV19 and TRBJ2-1; 7 bases are a match to TRBD1. The CDR3 consists of 16 residues. The germline gives CDR1 LNHDA, CDR2 SQIVND (reference sequence). V was pared by 3 bases and J by 5 bases, with 10 bases of the junction left unmatched. Here the CDR3 reads CASSIKQGPLHNEQFF. CDR3 DNA: TGTGCCAGTAGTATCAAACAGGGGCCCCTCCACAATGAGCAGTTCTTC.

The chain couples TRBV14 to TRBJ2-3; 7 bases are a match to TRBD1. The ends lost 0 bases at V and 0 bases at J; junction bases unmatched: 3. CDR1 is SGHDN and CDR2 is FVKESK in the germline V gene. The CDR3 consists of 16 residues. The CDR3 loop reads CASSQEAGGSTDTQYF. The DNA for the CDR3 is TGTGCCAGCAGCCAAGAGGCAGGGGGAAGCACAGATACGCAGTATTTT. The whole variable domain, remainder taken from reference TRBV14 and TRBJ2-3, is EAGVTQFPSHSVIEKGQTVTLRCDPISGHDNLYWYRRVMGKEIKFLLHFVKESKQDESGMPNNRFLAERTGGTYSTLKVQPAELEDSGVYFCASSQEAGGSTDTQYFGPGTRLTVL.

The CDR3 is CASSPAPGQRSGNTIYF. CDR3 in DNA: TGTGCCAGCTCGCCAGCTCCGGGCCAACGGTCAGGCAACACCATATATTTT. The chain recombines TRBV18 with TRBJ1-3, with D unclear. Trimming left V 6 bases short and J 7 bases short, with 25 bases between. Germline CDR1 KGHSH, CDR2 LQKENI. The CDR3 has 17 amino acids.

CDR3 amino acids: CASSSTATNQPQHF. The DNA for the CDR3 is TGTGCCAGCAGCTCGACGGCTACCAATCAGCCCCAGCATTTT. This chain joins TRBV7-2 and TRBJ1-5; D gene uncertain. V was clipped by 4 bases and J by 3 bases, with 10 bases between them. The CDR3 covers 14 residues. Germline loops: CDR1 SGHTA, CDR2 FQGNSA. The full variable domain, completed using reference TRBV7-2 and TRBJ1-5, is GAGVSQSPSNKVTEKGKDVELRCDPISGHTALYWYRQSLGQGLEFLIYFQGNSAPDKSGLPSDRFSAERTGGSVSTLTIQRTQQEDSAVYLCASSSTATNQPQHFGDGTRLSIL.

J is TRBJ2-5 and V is TRBV19, with 7 bases lining up with TRBD2. Germline V gene data show CDR1 as LNHDA and CDR2 as SQIVND (reference sequence). Trimming at V came to 8 bases and at J to 5 bases, leaving 2 bases not matched to a gene. This CDR3 region has 11 residues. The chain's CDR3 is CASAGGETQYF. CDR3 nucleotide sequence: TGTGCCAGTGCCGGGGGGGAGACCCAGTACTTC.

Only one count was recorded for this clone. The chain joins TRBV5-1 to TRBJ2-3; D unclear. The germline V and J ends were trimmed by 3 bases and 0 bases, with 11 bases remaining between them. Germline CDR1 and CDR2: SGHRS and YFSETQ. The CDR3 spans 15 residues. The CDR3 reads CASSSRTGSTDTQYF. Written as DNA, the CDR3 is TGCGCCAGCAGCTCAAGGACCGGTAGCACAGATACGCAGTATTTT.